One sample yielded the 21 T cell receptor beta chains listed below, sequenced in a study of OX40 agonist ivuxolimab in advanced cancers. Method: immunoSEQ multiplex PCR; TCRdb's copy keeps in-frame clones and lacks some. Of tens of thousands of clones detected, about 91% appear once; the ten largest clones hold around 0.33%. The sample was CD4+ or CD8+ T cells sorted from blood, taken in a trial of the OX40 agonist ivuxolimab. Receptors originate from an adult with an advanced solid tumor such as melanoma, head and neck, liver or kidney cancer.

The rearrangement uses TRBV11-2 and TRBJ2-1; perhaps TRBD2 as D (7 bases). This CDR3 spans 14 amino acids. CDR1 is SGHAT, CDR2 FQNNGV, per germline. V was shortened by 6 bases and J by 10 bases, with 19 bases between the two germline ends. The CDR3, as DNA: TGTGCCAGCAGGCCGACAAGGGGGGGTACGGAGCAGTTCTTC. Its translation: CASRPTRGGTEQFF.

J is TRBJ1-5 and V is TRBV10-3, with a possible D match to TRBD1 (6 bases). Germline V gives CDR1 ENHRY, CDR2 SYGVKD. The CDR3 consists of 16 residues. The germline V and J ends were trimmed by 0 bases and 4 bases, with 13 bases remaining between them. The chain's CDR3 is CAISESGGVRNQPQHF. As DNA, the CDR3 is TGTGCCATCAGTGAGTCAGGGGGGGTGCGGAATCAGCCCCAGCATTTT.

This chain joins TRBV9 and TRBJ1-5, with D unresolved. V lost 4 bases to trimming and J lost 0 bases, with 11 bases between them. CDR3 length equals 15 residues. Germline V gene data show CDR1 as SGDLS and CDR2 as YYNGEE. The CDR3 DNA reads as TGTGCCAGCAGCCTCGCTGCCGATAGCAATCAGCCCCAGCATTTT. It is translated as CASSLAADSNQPQHF.

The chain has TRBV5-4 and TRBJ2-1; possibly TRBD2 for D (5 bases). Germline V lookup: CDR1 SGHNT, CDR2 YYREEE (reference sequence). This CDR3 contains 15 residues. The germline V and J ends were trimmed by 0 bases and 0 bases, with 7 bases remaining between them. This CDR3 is CASSLAGNSYNEQFF. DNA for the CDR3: TGTGCCAGCAGCTTGGCCGGGAACTCCTACAATGAGCAGTTCTTC.

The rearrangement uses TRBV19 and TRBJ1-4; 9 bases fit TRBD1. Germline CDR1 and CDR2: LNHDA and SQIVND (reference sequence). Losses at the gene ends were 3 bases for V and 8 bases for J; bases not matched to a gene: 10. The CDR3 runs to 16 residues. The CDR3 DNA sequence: TGTGCCAGTAGTATTTCCCTCGGGACAGGGCGGGAAAAACTGTTTTTT. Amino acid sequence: CASSISLGTGREKLFF.

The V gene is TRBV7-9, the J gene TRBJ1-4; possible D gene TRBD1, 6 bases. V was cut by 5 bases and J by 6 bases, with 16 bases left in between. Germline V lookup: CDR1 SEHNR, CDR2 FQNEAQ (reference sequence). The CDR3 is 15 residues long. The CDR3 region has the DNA TGTGCCAGCAGCAACCGACAGGTTGGATATGAAAAACTGTTTTTT. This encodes CASSNRQVGYEKLFF. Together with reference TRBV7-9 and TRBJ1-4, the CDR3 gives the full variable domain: DTGVSQNPRHKITKRGQNVTFRCDPISEHNRLYWYRQTLGQGPEFLTYFQNEAQLEKSRLLSDRFSAERPKGSFSTLEIQRTEQGDSAMYLCASSNRQVGYEKLFFGSGTQLSVL.

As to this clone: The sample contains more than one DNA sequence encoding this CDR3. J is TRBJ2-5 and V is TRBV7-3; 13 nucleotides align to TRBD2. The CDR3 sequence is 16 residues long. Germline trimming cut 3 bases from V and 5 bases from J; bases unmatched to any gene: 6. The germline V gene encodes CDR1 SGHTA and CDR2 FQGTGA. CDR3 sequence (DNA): TGTGCCAGCAGCTTTGGACTAGCGGGAGAAAGGGAGACCCAGTACTTC. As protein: CASSFGLAGERETQYF.

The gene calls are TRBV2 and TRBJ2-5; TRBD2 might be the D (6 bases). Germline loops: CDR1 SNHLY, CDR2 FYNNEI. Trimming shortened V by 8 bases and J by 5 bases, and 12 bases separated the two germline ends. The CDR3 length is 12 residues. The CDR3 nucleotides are TGTGCCAGCTTCGGGAGCAGGGAGACCCAGTACTTC. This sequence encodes CASFGSRETQYF.

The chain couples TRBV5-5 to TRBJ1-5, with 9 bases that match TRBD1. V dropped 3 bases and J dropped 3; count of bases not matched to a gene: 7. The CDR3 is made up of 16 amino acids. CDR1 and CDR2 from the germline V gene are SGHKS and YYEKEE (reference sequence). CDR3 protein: CASSSRDRGFNQPQHF. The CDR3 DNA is TGTGCCAGCAGCTCGAGAGACAGGGGGTTCAATCAGCCCCAGCATTTT.

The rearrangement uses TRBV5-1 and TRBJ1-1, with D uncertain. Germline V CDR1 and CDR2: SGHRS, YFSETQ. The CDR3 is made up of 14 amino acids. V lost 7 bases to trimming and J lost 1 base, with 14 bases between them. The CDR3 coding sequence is TGCGCCAGCCGGTTTTCCAGTGGGAACACTGAAGCTTTCTTT. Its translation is CASRFSSGNTEAFF. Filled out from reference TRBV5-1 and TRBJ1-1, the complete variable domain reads KAGVTQTPRYLIKTRGQQVTLSCSPISGHRSVSWYQQTPGQGLQFLFEYFSETQRNKGNFPGRFSGRQFSNSRSEMNVSTLELGDSALYLCASRFSSGNTEAFFGQGTRLTVV.

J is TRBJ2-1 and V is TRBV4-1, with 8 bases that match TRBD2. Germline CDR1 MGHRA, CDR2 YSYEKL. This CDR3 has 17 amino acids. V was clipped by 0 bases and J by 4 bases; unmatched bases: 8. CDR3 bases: TGCGCCAGCAGCCAAGATAGGTCTAGCGGGCTTTACAATGAGCAGTTCTTC. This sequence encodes CASSQDRSSGLYNEQFF.

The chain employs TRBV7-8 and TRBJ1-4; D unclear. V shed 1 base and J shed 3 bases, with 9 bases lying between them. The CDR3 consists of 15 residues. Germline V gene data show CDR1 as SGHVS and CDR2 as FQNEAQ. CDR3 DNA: TGTGCCAGCAGCTTAGGGGGTTGGGCTAATGAAAAACTGTTTTTT. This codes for CASSLGGWANEKLFF.

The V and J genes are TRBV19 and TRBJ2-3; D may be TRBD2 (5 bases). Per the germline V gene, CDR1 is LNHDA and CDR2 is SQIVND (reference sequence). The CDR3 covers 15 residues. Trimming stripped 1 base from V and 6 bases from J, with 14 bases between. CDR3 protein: CASSIGAGGRDTQYF. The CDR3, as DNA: TGTGCCAGTAGTATAGGAGCAGGAGGACGCGATACGCAGTATTTT.

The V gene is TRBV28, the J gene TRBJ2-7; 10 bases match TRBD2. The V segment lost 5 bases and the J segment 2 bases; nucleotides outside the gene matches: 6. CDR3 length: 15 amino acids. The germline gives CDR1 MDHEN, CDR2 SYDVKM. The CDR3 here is CASSPPLAGAYEQYF. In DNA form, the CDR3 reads TGTGCCAGCAGTCCTCCCCTAGCGGGAGCCTACGAGCAGTACTTC.

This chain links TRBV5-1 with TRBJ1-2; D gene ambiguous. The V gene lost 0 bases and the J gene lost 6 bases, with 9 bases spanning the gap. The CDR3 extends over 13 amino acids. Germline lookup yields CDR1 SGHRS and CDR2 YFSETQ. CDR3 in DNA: TGCGCCAGCAGCTTGGCCGATGTAGATGGCTACACCTTC. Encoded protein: CASSLADVDGYTF.

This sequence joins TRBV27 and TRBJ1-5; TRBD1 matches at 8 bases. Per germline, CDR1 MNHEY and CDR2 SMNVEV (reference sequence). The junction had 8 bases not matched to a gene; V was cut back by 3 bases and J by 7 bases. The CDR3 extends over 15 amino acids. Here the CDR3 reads CASSFGGQGRQPQHF. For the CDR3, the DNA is TGTGCCAGCAGTTTTGGCGGACAGGGTAGGCAGCCCCAGCATTTT.

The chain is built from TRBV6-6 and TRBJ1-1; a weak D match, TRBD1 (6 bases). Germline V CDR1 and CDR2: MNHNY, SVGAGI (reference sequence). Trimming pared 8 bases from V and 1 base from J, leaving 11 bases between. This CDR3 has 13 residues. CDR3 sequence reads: CASLRTANTEAFF. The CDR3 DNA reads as TGTGCCAGCCTCCGGACAGCGAACACTGAAGCTTTCTTT.

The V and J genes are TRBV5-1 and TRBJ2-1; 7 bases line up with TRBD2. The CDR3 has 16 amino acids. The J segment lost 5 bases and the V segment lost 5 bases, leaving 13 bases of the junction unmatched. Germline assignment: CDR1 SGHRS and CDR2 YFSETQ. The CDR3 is CASSVAGRSGDNEQFF. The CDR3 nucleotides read TGCGCCAGCAGTGTGGCCGGGAGGTCGGGTGACAATGAGCAGTTCTTC.

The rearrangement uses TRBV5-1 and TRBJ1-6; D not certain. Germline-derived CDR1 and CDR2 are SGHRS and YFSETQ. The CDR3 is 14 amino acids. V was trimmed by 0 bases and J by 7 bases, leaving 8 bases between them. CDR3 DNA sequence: TGCGCCAGCAGCTTGGCACAACGAAATTCACCCCTCCACTTT. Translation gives CASSLAQRNSPLHF. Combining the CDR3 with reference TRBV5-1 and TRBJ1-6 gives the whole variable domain KAGVTQTPRYLIKTRGQQVTLSCSPISGHRSVSWYQQTPGQGLQFLFEYFSETQRNKGNFPGRFSGRQFSNSRSEMNVSTLELGDSALYLCASSLAQRNSPLHFGNGTRLTVT.

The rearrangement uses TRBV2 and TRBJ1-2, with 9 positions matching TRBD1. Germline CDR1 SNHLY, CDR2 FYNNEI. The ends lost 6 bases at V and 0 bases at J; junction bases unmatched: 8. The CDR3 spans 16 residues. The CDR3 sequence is CASSRDRVNTNYGYTF. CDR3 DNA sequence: TGTGCCAGCAGCCGGGACAGGGTAAATACTAACTATGGCTACACCTTC.

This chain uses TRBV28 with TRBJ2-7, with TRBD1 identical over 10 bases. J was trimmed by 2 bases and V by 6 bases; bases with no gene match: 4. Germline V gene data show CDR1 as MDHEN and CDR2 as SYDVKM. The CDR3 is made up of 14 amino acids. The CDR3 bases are TGTGCCAGCAGGACAGGGGGCGAGCCCTACGAGCAGTACTTC. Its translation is CASRTGGEPYEQYF.